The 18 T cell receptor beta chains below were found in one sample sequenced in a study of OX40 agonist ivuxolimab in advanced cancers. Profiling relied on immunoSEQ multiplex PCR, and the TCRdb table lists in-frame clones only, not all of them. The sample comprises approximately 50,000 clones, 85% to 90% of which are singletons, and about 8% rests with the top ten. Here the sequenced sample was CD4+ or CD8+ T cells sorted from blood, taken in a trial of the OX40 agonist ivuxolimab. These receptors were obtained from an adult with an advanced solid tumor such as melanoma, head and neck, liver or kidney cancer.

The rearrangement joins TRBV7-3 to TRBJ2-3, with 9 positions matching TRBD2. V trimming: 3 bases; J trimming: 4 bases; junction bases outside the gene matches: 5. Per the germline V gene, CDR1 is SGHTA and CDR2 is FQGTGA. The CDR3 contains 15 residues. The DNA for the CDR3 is TGTGCCAGCAGCTTTAGGCTAGCGGGATCAGATACGCAGTATTTT. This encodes CASSFRLAGSDTQYF. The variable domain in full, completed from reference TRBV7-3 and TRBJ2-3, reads GAGVSQTPSNKVTEKGKYVELRCDPISGHTALYWYRQSLGQGPEFLIYFQGTGAADDSGLPNDRFFAVRPEGSVSTLKIQRTERGDSAVYLCASSFRLAGSDTQYFGPGTRLTVL.

In DNA form, the CDR3 reads TGTGCCAGCAGTTCCTCTAGCGTAGAGACCCAGTACTTC. Protein: CASSSSSVETQYF. The chain couples TRBV27 to TRBJ2-5, with D perhaps TRBD2 (6 bases). The CDR3 is 13 amino acids. The V and J ends lost 4 bases and 4 bases respectively, with 10 bases between them. CDR1 and CDR2 (germline): MNHEY, SMNVEV (reference sequence).

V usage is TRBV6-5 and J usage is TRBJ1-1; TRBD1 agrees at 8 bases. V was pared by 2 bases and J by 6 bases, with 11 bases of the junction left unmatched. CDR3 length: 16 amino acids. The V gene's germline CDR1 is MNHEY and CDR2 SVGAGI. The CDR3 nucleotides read TGTGCCAGCAGTTACGCAGGGGGCGTCTTTAACTCTGAAGCTTTCTTT. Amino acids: CASSYAGGVFNSEAFF.

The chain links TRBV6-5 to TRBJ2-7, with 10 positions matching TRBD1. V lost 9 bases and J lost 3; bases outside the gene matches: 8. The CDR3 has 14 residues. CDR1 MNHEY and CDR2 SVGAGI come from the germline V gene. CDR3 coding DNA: TGTGCCAGTATTCCCGGGACAGGGGTCTACGAGCAGTACTTC. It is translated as CASIPGTGVYEQYF.

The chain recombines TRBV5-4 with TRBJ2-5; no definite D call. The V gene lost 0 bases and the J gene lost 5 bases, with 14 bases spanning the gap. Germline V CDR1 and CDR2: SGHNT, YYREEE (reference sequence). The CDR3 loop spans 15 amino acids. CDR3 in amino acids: CASSLAKGSRETQYF. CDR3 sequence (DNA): TGTGCCAGCAGCTTGGCCAAAGGGTCCCGGGAGACCCAGTACTTC.

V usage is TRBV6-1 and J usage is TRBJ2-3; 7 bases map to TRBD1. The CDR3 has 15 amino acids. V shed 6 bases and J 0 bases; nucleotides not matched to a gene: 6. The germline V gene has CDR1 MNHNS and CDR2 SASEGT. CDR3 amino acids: CASRTGQSSTDTQYF. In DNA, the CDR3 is TGTGCCAGCAGGACAGGGCAGTCTAGCACAGATACGCAGTATTTT.

The CDR3 here is CSPLVSYEQYF. For the CDR3, the DNA is TGCAGTCCTCTAGTCTCCTACGAGCAGTACTTC. V gene TRBV20-1 combines with J gene TRBJ2-7; D remains unclear. CDR1 is DFQATT and CDR2 is SNEGSKA in the germline V gene (reference sequence). CDR3 length: 11 residues. V was clipped by 8 bases and J by 0 bases, with 8 bases between them.

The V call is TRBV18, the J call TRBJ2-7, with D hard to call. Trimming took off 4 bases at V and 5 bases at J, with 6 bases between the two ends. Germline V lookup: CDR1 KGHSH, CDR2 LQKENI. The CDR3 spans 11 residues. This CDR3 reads CASSREDEQYF. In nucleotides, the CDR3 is TGTGCCAGCTCACGGGAAGACGAGCAGTACTTC.

The CDR3 reads CAWSVPGVKPQHF. The CDR3 DNA is TGTGCCTGGAGTGTACCCGGGGTGAAGCCCCAGCATTTT. The genes are TRBV30 and TRBJ1-5; D unresolved. Germline V gene sequence: CDR1 GTSNPN, CDR2 SVGIG (reference sequence). The V end lost 0 bases, the J end lost 8 bases, and 11 bases lay between the germline ends. The CDR3 extends over 13 amino acids.

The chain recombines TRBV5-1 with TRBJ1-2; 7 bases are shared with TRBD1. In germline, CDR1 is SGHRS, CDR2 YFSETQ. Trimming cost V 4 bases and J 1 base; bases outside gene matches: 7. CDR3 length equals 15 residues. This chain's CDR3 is CASSLRDSNNYGYTF. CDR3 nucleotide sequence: TGCGCCAGCAGCCTCAGGGACAGCAATAACTATGGCTACACCTTC.

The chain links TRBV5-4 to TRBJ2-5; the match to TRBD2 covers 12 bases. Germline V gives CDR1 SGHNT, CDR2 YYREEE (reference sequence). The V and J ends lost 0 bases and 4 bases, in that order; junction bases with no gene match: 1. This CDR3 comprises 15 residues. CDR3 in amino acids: CASSLGLAGAETQYF. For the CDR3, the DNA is TGTGCCAGCAGCTTGGGACTAGCGGGAGCAGAGACCCAGTACTTC.

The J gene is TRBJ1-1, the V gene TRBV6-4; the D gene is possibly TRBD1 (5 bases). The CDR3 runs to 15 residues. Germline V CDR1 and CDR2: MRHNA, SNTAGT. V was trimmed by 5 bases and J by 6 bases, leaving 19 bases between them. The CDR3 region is CASSRWGNEGAEAFF. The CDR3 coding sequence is TGTGCCAGCAGTCGGTGGGGGAACGAGGGAGCTGAAGCTTTCTTT.

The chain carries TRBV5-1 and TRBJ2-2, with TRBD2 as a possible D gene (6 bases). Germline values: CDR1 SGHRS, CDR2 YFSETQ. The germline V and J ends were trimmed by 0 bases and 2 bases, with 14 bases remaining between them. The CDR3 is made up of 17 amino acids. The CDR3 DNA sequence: TGCGCCAGCAGCTTGGGTCCTATCGGGAGAAACACCGGGGAGCTGTTTTTT. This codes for CASSLGPIGRNTGELFF.

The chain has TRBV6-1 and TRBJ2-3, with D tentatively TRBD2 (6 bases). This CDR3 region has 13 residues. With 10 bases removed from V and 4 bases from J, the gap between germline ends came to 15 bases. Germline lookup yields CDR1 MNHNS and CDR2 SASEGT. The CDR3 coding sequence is TGTGCCACCTACCCTCCGGGAGCAGATACGCAGTATTTT. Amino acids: CATYPPGADTQYF.

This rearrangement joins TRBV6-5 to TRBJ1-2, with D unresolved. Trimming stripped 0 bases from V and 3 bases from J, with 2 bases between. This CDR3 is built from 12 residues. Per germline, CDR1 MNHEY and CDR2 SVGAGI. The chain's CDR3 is CASSYSDYGYTF. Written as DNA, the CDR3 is TGTGCCAGCAGTTACTCGGACTATGGCTACACCTTC.

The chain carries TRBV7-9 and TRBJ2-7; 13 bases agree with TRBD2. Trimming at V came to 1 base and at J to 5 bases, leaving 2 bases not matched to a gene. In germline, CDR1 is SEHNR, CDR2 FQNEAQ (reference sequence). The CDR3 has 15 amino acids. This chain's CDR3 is CASSLGTSGSNEQYF. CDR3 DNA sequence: TGTGCCAGCAGCTTAGGGACTAGCGGGAGCAACGAGCAGTACTTC.

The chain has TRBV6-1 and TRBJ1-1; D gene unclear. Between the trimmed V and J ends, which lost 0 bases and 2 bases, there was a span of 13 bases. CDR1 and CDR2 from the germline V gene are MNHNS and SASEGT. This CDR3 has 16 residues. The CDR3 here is CASSEAGIPGNTEAFF. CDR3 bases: TGTGCCAGCAGTGAAGCAGGGATTCCGGGAAACACTGAAGCTTTCTTT.

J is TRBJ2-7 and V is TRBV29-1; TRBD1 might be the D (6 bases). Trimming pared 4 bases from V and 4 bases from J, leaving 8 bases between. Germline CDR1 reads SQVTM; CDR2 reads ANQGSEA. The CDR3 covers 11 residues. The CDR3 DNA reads TGCAGCGTTGGAACAGGGTACGAGCAGTACTTC. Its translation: CSVGTGYEQYF.